The rows below give T cell receptor beta chains drawn from one sample of a study of technical replicates of blood from a few donors. Measured with immunoSEQ multiplex PCR; TCRdb has only the in-frame clones, and not every one. The table has over 50,000 clones, 80% to 95% seen once. The sequenced sample was PBMCs. The receptors shown here come from a human donor in good health. Some clones in this sample may be carry-over from other donors' samples. The CDR3 runs from the conserved cysteine through the conserved F or W. The order of the fields is clone size, J gene, D gene, V gene, CDR3 DNA, CDR3 protein. A D gene is named only where the DNA matches it firmly. Clone size is shown for a subset of rows, as once, few, many or a class of expanded clone.

>-|TRBJ2-7|TRBD2|TRBV7-2
TGTGCCAGCAGCCGCAGCCTAGCGGGGGGGCGTATTGAGCAGTACTTC
CASSRSLAGGRIEQYF
>-|TRBJ1-6|TRBD1|TRBV5-1
TGCGCCAGCAGCTTCACCGGGACAGGGCCAAGTGGGTCACCCCTCCACTTT
CASSFTGTGPSGSPLHF
>-|TRBJ2-7|-|TRBV7-2
TGTGCCAGCAGCCGCGCAGGGGTGGACTACGAGCAGTACTTC
CASSRAGVDYEQYF
>-|TRBJ2-7|-|TRBV5-1
TGCGCCAGCACTCGTGACCAGGGGGGTAGGTTCAACTACGAGCAGTACTTC
CASTRDQGGRFNYEQYF
>medium-sized|TRBJ1-2|-|TRBV9
TGTGCCAGCAGCGAAACAGGGTTAGCTAACTATGGCTACACCTTC
CASSETGLANYGYTF
>-|TRBJ2-2|-|TRBV7-8
TGTGCCAGCAGCCTTGTACAGGGTTCGAACTCCGGGGAGCTGTTTTTT
CASSLVQGSNSGELFF
>once|TRBJ2-7|TRBD1|TRBV5-1
TGCGCCAGCAGCTTGGGGACAGGGCAAAACGAGCAGTACTTC
CASSLGTGQNEQYF
>-|TRBJ1-1|-|TRBV19
TGTGCCAGTAGGGAATACAGGCGGGAGGACACTGAAGCTTTCTTT
CASREYRREDTEAFF
>-|TRBJ2-3|TRBD2|TRBV19
TGTGCCAGTAGCTTTAGCGGGATCACAGATACGCAGTATTTT
CASSFSGITDTQYF
>-|TRBJ1-1|-|TRBV16
TGTGCCAGCACCCGCCAATTGATAAGTCGGGGAAAGAACACTGAAGCTTTCTTT
CASTRQLISRGKNTEAFF
>-|TRBJ2-1|TRBD2|TRBV7-9
TGTGCCAGCAGCTTAGGGGGTAGCGGGAGCCTGAATGAGCAGTTCTTC
CASSLGGSGSLNEQFF
>-|TRBJ2-7|TRBD1|TRBV5-8
TGTGCCAGCAGCCACGCAGGGGGCCCAACGGGCTACGAGCAGTACTTC
CASSHAGGPTGYEQYF
>-|TRBJ2-3|TRBD1|TRBV18
TGTGCCAGCTCACCCGGACAGGGATTAGATACGCAGTATTTT
CASSPGQGLDTQYF
>few|TRBJ1-6|-|TRBV18
TGTGCCAGCTCACCGGGACAACCTAGTAATTCACCCCTCCACTTT
CASSPGQPSNSPLHF
>-|TRBJ1-1|TRBD1|TRBV4-2
TGTGCCAGCAGCCAAGATTTGACAGGGGCTATGAACACTGAAGCTTTCTTT
CASSQDLTGAMNTEAFF
>-|TRBJ1-1|-|TRBV19
TGTGCCAGTAGAAACAGGGAGCACACTGAAGCTTTCTTT
CASRNREHTEAFF
>-|TRBJ1-1|TRBD1|TRBV4-3
TGCGCCAGCAGCAAGGGACAGGGGGGCACTGAAGCTTTCTTT
CASSKGQGGTEAFF
>-|TRBJ1-6|TRBD1|TRBV5-1
TGCGCCAGCAGCGAGACGGGACAGGGGCACGGGTCACCCCTCCACTTT
CASSETGQGHGSPLHF
>once|TRBJ2-3|-|TRBV11-2
TGTGCCAGCAGCTTGGCGCCGAGCGTCACAGATACGCAGTATTTT
CASSLAPSVTDTQYF
>-|TRBJ1-3|-|TRBV6-5
TGTGCCAGCAGTTACTCCGGGGGGGGCTCTGGAAACACCATATATTTT
CASSYSGGGSGNTIYF
>-|TRBJ2-7|-|TRBV4-1
TGCGCCAGCAGCCAAGAAACTTGGTGGAGGAACGAGCAGTACTTC
CASSQETWWRNEQYF
>-|TRBJ2-2|-|TRBV4-1
TGCGCCAGCAGCCAAGACCCAGGGGGTTTTGAGCGGGAGTTTAACGGGGAGCTGTTTTTT
CASSQDPGGFEREFNGELFF
>-|TRBJ2-2|TRBD2|TRBV9
TGTGCCAGCAGAGGACTAGCGAACACCGGGGAGCTGTTTTTT
CASRGLANTGELFF
>few|TRBJ2-5|-|TRBV9
TGTGCCAGCAGCACACCCGAGGAGTATTCGGAGACCCAGTACTTC
CASSTPEEYSETQYF
>-|TRBJ2-3|TRBD2|TRBV7-2
TGTGCCAGCAGCTTTTACGGCGGGAGTATTGCGACGACGCAGTATTTT
CASSFYGGSIATTQYF
>-|TRBJ2-7|TRBD2|TRBV7-8
TGTGCCAGCAGCCCCCTCGGTAGCGGGAGAGACGAGCAGTACTTC
CASSPLGSGRDEQYF
>-|TRBJ2-6|TRBD1|TRBV19
TGTGCCAGTCTACCCGGGACAGTCTCCTCTGGGGCCAACGTCCTGACTTTC
CASLPGTVSSGANVLTF
>-|TRBJ1-5|-|TRBV6-6
TGTGCCAGCAGTTACGGGCCCGATCAGCCCCAGCATTTT
CASSYGPDQPQHF
>-|TRBJ2-2|-|TRBV6-1
TGTGCCAGCAGTGAATGGGGGCGCCCGAACACCGGGGAGCTGTTTTTT
CASSEWGRPNTGELFF
>-|TRBJ2-5|TRBD2|TRBV9
TGTGCCAGCAGCGTCGGACCGGGAGGGCAAGAGACCCAGTACTTC
CASSVGPGGQETQYF
>-|TRBJ2-1|TRBD2|TRBV11-1
TGTGCCAGCAGCTCACCGGGACTAGGGAACAATGAGCAGTTCTTC
CASSSPGLGNNEQFF
>-|TRBJ2-3|TRBD1|TRBV4-2
TGTGCCAGCAGCCAGTCACGGGGACAGGGGGCTCAAGATACGCAGTATTTT
CASSQSRGQGAQDTQYF
>-|TRBJ2-3|TRBD2|TRBV5-1
TGCGCCAGCAGCACCGGGACTAGCGGGATTGGCACAGATACGCAGTATTTT
CASSTGTSGIGTDTQYF
>-|TRBJ2-3|-|TRBV21-1
TGTGCCAGCAGCAAAGCAGAGGGGGCATCAGATACGCAGTATTTT
CASSKAEGASDTQYF
>-|TRBJ1-1|-|TRBV5-6
TGTGCCAGCAGCCTACGGAGGGCGGGTGGGGACACTGAAGCTTTCTTT
CASSLRRAGGDTEAFF